Below, one T cell receptor (beta chain) is given with its context. The target antigen is unknown. These data are taken from a study of blood T cells in healthy people across ages. The study, taken as a whole, reports: Per million T cells, TCR beta diversity dropped about linearly as age rose.

Germline V CDR1 and CDR2: KGHDR, SFDVKD. V trimming: 3 bases; J trimming: 3 bases; junction bases outside the gene matches: 8. CDR3 size: 16 residues. For the second PCR, which ran for about 6 to 12 cycles, a sample-barcoded 5' primer and a J-beta primer mix were used. All samples yielded 3 million or more CDR3-containing paired-end reads. Each CDR3 protein is one row after TCRdb ran MiXCR on the 5' RACE reads. The table includes about 930,000 distinct CDR3 sequences, almost 30% detected once. PBMCs were isolated at a quantity of at least 7 million per sample. These data were likewise used in another study, on T cells of mothers and their children. Turning to that study: Slightly higher, non-significant overlap characterized related mother-child pairs relative to unrelated pairs.

The sample consisted of blood. The clonotype comes from a middle-aged woman in good health. The genes are TRBV24-1 and TRBJ2-7; 9 bases align to TRBD1. CDR3 residues: CATSDDTGTGIYEQYF. In nucleotides, the CDR3 is TGTGCCACCAGTGATGATACCGGGACAGGGATCTACGAGCAGTACTTC.